The 32 T cell receptor beta chains in this list originate from one sample, sequenced in a study of blood T cell repertoires in COVID-19. Produced via immunoSEQ multiplex PCR; TCRdb's table is partial and in-frame only. The table includes around 300,000 clones, roughly nine tenths detected once. Sequencing was carried out using peripheral blood. The receptors were gathered from a woman aged 25 to 39 with COVID-19, enrolled during active disease.

This chain joins TRBV7-2 and TRBJ1-2, with a weak D call TRBD1 (5 bases). V was clipped by 0 bases and J by 3 bases, with 17 bases between them. The CDR3 runs to 17 residues. CDR1 is SGHTA, CDR2 FQGNSA, per germline. As DNA, the CDR3 is TGTGCCAGCAGCTTAGCGGGGGGACCCCGTAATTACTATGGCTACACCTTC. This sequence encodes CASSLAGGPRNYYGYTF.

This clone was recorded only once. Here the CDR3 reads CASSLSNEQYF. Written as DNA, the CDR3 is TGCGCCAGCAGCCTATCTAACGAGCAGTACTTC. The rearrangement uses TRBV10-2 and TRBJ2-7; D call uncertain. Germline CDR1 is WSHSY and CDR2 is SAAADI. Between the trimmed V and J ends, which lost 6 bases and 5 bases, there was a span of 8 bases. The CDR3 runs to 11 residues.

J is TRBJ2-7 and V is TRBV28; a weak D match, TRBD2 (6 bases). The CDR3 has 14 amino acids. With 6 bases removed from V and 2 bases from J, the gap between germline ends came to 14 bases. Germline loops: CDR1 MDHEN, CDR2 SYDVKM. The CDR3: CASSQTRRAYEQYF. The CDR3 bases are TGTGCCAGCAGCCAGACTAGGAGGGCCTACGAGCAGTACTTC.

This chain links TRBV30 with TRBJ1-2; D is unresolved. The CDR3 loop spans 11 amino acids. The germline V gene has CDR1 GTSNPN and CDR2 SVGIG (reference sequence). V gave up 4 bases and J gave up 3 bases, with 6 bases separating them. Here the CDR3 reads CAWTGHYGYTF. The CDR3 DNA sequence: TGTGCCTGGACAGGTCACTATGGCTACACCTTC.

The chain uses TRBV5-1 and TRBJ2-2; maybe TRBD2 (6 bases). The CDR3 totals 14 residues. V lost 7 bases and J lost 6, with 16 bases in between. The germline gives CDR1 SGHRS, CDR2 YFSETQ. CDR3 in DNA: TGCGCCAGCCAGCCTTGGGGGGACTCCGGGGAGCTGTTTTTT. Translation gives CASQPWGDSGELFF.

This clone was recorded a few times. This sequence joins TRBV12-3 or TRBV12-4 and TRBJ1-4; D uncertain. This CDR3 has 11 amino acids. The V and J ends lost 6 bases and 4 bases respectively, with 3 bases between them. In nucleotides, the CDR3 is TGTGCCAGCAGACTTAATGAAAAACTGTTTTTT. As protein: CASRLNEKLFF.

J is TRBJ1-2 and V is TRBV9; 8 bases are a match to TRBD1. Germline V gene data show CDR1 as SGDLS and CDR2 as YYNGEE. CDR3 size: 14 residues. Germline trimming cut 4 bases from V and 8 bases from J; bases unmatched to any gene: 10. This CDR3 reads CASSLPDRGRGYTF. The CDR3 nucleotides read TGTGCCAGCAGCCTACCCGACAGGGGAAGAGGCTACACCTTC.

The chain employs TRBV6-1 and TRBJ2-7; TRBD1 matches at 8 bases. The V gene end was trimmed by 2 bases and the J gene end by 5 bases; junction bases not matched to a gene: 11. Per germline, CDR1 MNHNS and CDR2 SASEGT. The CDR3 covers 16 residues. CDR3 nucleotide sequence: TGTGCCAGCAGTGAAAGGGAGGACAGGGAGAGTGACGAGCAGTACTTC. It specifies CASSEREDRESDEQYF.

V is TRBV20-1 and J is TRBJ2-7; TRBD1 might be the D (6 bases). The CDR3 has 13 amino acids. Germline V lookup: CDR1 DFQATT, CDR2 SNEGSKA (reference sequence). V shed 3 bases and J shed 3 bases, with 12 bases lying between them. The CDR3, as DNA: TGCAGTGCTAGTGGGACATTCGGCTACGAGCAGTACTTC. Encoded protein: CSASGTFGYEQYF.

This clone turned up a few times. The V and J genes are TRBV11-3 and TRBJ1-1; the D is unclear. The ends were cut back, 3 bases at V and 1 base at J, with 6 bases in the middle. CDR1 is SGHNT, CDR2 YENEEA, per germline. This CDR3 is built from 13 residues. This CDR3 reads CASSLSENTEAFF. The CDR3 DNA sequence: TGTGCCAGCAGCTTGTCAGAGAACACTGAAGCTTTCTTT.

The chain has TRBV7-9 and TRBJ1-1; 8 bases map to TRBD1. There are 13 residues in the CDR3. Germline V gene sequence: CDR1 SEHNR, CDR2 FQNEAQ (reference sequence). V dropped 4 bases and J dropped 4; count of bases not matched to a gene: 2. This CDR3 is CASSSQGGTEAFF. DNA of the CDR3: TGTGCCAGCAGCTCACAGGGGGGCACTGAAGCTTTCTTT.

This chain uses TRBV5-5 with TRBJ1-2; 9 bases agree with TRBD1. Germline CDR1 SGHKS, CDR2 YYEKEE (reference sequence). The length of the CDR3 is 17 residues. J lost 5 bases, V lost 3 bases, and 14 bases had no gene match. CDR3: CASSSRILGQGNYGYTF. In DNA, the CDR3 is TGTGCCAGCAGCTCAAGAATTTTAGGACAGGGGAATTATGGCTACACCTTC.

CDR3 sequence: CASSESVSTEAFF. The CDR3 DNA sequence: TGCGCCAGCAGCGAGTCCGTGAGCACTGAAGCTTTCTTT. The chain carries TRBV5-1 and TRBJ1-1; no clear D. Germline CDR1 SGHRS, CDR2 YFSETQ. The V gene lost 4 bases and the J gene lost 4 bases, with 11 bases spanning the gap. The CDR3 runs 13 residues.

The chain has TRBV23-1 and TRBJ2-5; D unclear. TRBV23-1 is classed as an ORF, of uncertain function. V gave up 7 bases and J gave up 3 bases, with 15 bases separating them. This CDR3 spans 14 amino acids. CDR3 sequence (DNA): TGCGCCAGCATCCCCCAGGCAGTCAAAGAGACCCAGTACTTC. It yields the protein CASIPQAVKETQYF.

The chain joins TRBV6-2 or TRBV6-3 to TRBJ2-1, with TRBD2 matching over 13 bases. The CDR3 consists of 16 residues. The V and J ends lost 5 bases and 4 bases, in that order; junction bases with no gene match: 5. Germline V gene data show CDR1 as MNHEY and CDR2 as SVGEGT. CDR3 in DNA: TGTGCCAGCAGTCAACTAGCGGGAGGGCTTTACAATGAGCAGTTCTTC. Amino acid sequence: CASSQLAGGLYNEQFF.

The gene calls are TRBV5-1 and TRBJ1-4; D gene ambiguous. Germline-derived CDR1 and CDR2 are SGHRS and YFSETQ. The CDR3 runs to 15 residues. V lost 1 base and J 3 bases, leaving 10 bases between the germline ends. The CDR3 loop is CASSLLDNANEKLFF. The CDR3 nucleotides are TGCGCCAGCAGCTTGCTCGACAACGCTAATGAAAAACTGTTTTTT. The entire variable domain, with the rest obtained from reference TRBV5-1 and TRBJ1-4, is as follows: KAGVTQTPRYLIKTRGQQVTLSCSPISGHRSVSWYQQTPGQGLQFLFEYFSETQRNKGNFPGRFSGRQFSNSRSEMNVSTLELGDSALYLCASSLLDNANEKLFFGSGTQLSVL.

This chain links TRBV19 with TRBJ1-2; no definite D call. The germline V gene has CDR1 LNHDA and CDR2 SQIVND (reference sequence). The V end was cut by 1 base, the J end by 4 bases, with 16 bases between. The CDR3 runs to 16 residues. The CDR3, as DNA: TGTGCCAGTAGTATAGGAGGTCTGCCATACGGCTATGGCTACACCTTC. Amino acid sequence: CASSIGGLPYGYGYTF.

J is TRBJ1-1 and V is TRBV7-6, with a possible D match to TRBD1 (5 bases). Germline lookup yields CDR1 SGHVS and CDR2 FNYEAQ. V lost 4 bases to trimming and J lost 4 bases, with 16 bases between them. CDR3 length equals 15 residues. CDR3 nucleotides: TGTGCCAGCAGCTCCCTCTCAGGGAAGAGCACTGAAGCTTTCTTT. Amino acid sequence: CASSSLSGKSTEAFF.

The chain links TRBV18 to TRBJ2-5; possibly TRBD1 for D (5 bases). The germline V gene encodes CDR1 KGHSH and CDR2 LQKENI. The CDR3 has 13 residues. V was shortened by 5 bases and J by 1 base, with 8 bases between the two germline ends. In DNA, the CDR3 is TGTGCCAGCTCAAGTCAGGGCCAAGAGACCCAGTACTTC. Its protein product is CASSSQGQETQYF.

The chain has TRBV25-1 and TRBJ1-2; 7 nucleotides agree with TRBD1. The CDR3 sequence is 12 residues long. Germline-derived CDR1 and CDR2 are MGHDK and SYGVNS. The junction had 8 bases not matched to a gene; V was cut back by 10 bases and J by 6 bases. CDR3 coding DNA: TGTGCCACACACACAGGGGCAAATGGCTACACCTTC. This sequence encodes CATHTGANGYTF.

The chain employs TRBV30 and TRBJ1-1; possible D gene TRBD1, 6 bases. V lost 4 bases and J 3 bases, leaving 12 bases between the germline ends. Looked up from germline, CDR1 is GTSNPN and CDR2 is SVGIG (reference sequence). The CDR3 spans 13 residues. The CDR3 DNA is TGTGCCTGGACGTACAGGGATGACACTGAAGCTTTCTTT. This encodes CAWTYRDDTEAFF.

This chain joins TRBV15 and TRBJ2-1; 8 bases agree with TRBD1. Germline V lookup: CDR1 LNHNV, CDR2 YYDKDF (reference sequence). V gave up 1 base and J gave up 3 bases; unmatched junction bases: 8. The CDR3 totals 17 residues. This CDR3 reads CATSRGQGRWGYNEQFF. CDR3 DNA sequence: TGTGCCACCAGCAGAGGACAGGGGCGATGGGGCTACAATGAGCAGTTCTTC.

This clone was recorded a few times. This chain links TRBV5-1 with TRBJ1-5; 7 bases fit TRBD1. V gave up 9 bases and J gave up 1 base; unmatched junction bases: 1. The CDR3 is 12 amino acids. The germline gives CDR1 SGHRS, CDR2 YFSETQ. The DNA of the CDR3 is TGCGCCATGGACAGGAGCAATCAGCCCCAGCATTTT. Amino acids: CAMDRSNQPQHF. Combining the CDR3 with reference TRBV5-1 and TRBJ1-5 gives the whole variable domain KAGVTQTPRYLIKTRGQQVTLSCSPISGHRSVSWYQQTPGQGLQFLFEYFSETQRNKGNFPGRFSGRQFSNSRSEMNVSTLELGDSALYLCAMDRSNQPQHFGDGTRLSIL.

V usage is TRBV7-3 and J usage is TRBJ2-5; weak D call: TRBD2 (6 bases). The germline V and J ends were trimmed by 5 bases and 5 bases, with 18 bases remaining between them. The length of the CDR3 is 15 residues. The germline CDR1 and CDR2 sequences are SGHTA and FQGTGA. In DNA, the CDR3 is TGTGCCAGCAGCCAAATCTACGGGGGAATTGAGACCCAGTACTTC. This translates into CASSQIYGGIETQYF. Variable domain in full (rest from reference TRBV7-3 and TRBJ2-5): GAGVSQTPSNKVTEKGKYVELRCDPISGHTALYWYRQSLGQGPEFLIYFQGTGAADDSGLPNDRFFAVRPEGSVSTLKIQRTERGDSAVYLCASSQIYGGIETQYFGPGTRLLVL.

The chain couples TRBV7-8 to TRBJ2-7; 11 bases align to TRBD2. The CDR3 is 17 amino acids. With V trimmed by 1 base and J by 1 base, 6 bases remained unmatched. Germline V lookup: CDR1 SGHVS, CDR2 FQNEAQ. CDR3 nucleotides: TGTGCCAGCAGCTTAGTGCCGACTAGCGGGATTTCCTACGAGCAGTACTTC. Translation: CASSLVPTSGISYEQYF.

The chain has TRBV6-2 or TRBV6-3 and TRBJ1-1; D is uncertain. The CDR3 extends over 12 amino acids. Germline V gene data show CDR1 as MNHEY and CDR2 as SVGEGT. V was trimmed by 4 bases and J by 2 bases, leaving 5 bases between them. The chain's CDR3 is CASSWTNTEAFF. CDR3 DNA: TGTGCCAGCAGTTGGACTAACACTGAAGCTTTCTTT.

Notes on this clone: At the DNA level, this CDR3 is encoded by other sequences in the same sample as well. This rearrangement joins TRBV19 to TRBJ1-5; 7 bases are shared with TRBD1. Germline CDR1 is LNHDA and CDR2 is SQIVND (reference sequence). The length of the CDR3 is 15 residues. With V trimmed by 1 base and J by 2 bases, 2 bases remained unmatched. The CDR3 sequence is CASSIGQGGNQPQHF. The CDR3 coding sequence is TGTGCCAGTAGTATAGGACAGGGAGGCAATCAGCCCCAGCATTTT.

V usage is TRBV14 and J usage is TRBJ1-4, with TRBD1 as a possible D gene (6 bases). Germline CDR1 SGHDN, CDR2 FVKESK. The CDR3 runs to 14 residues. V was trimmed by 3 bases and J by 8 bases, leaving 13 bases between them. CDR3 amino acids: CASSQRGMREKLFF. The DNA of the CDR3 is TGTGCCAGCAGCCAGAGGGGGATGAGGGAAAAACTGTTTTTT.

This chain links TRBV19 with TRBJ2-1; D perhaps matches TRBD2 (5 bases). This CDR3 is built from 12 residues. V was clipped by 5 bases and J by 8 bases, with 10 bases between them. The germline V gene has CDR1 LNHDA and CDR2 SQIVND (reference sequence). DNA of the CDR3: TGTGCCAGTAGTGGCCCGGGGTATGAGCAGTTCTTC. Residues: CASSGPGYEQFF.

This clone was counted once. The chain joins TRBV10-3 to TRBJ1-4; D is possibly TRBD1 (5 bases). The CDR3 consists of 16 residues. V lost 3 bases and J 4 bases, leaving 15 bases between the germline ends. Per the germline V gene, CDR1 is ENHRY and CDR2 is SYGVKD. The chain's CDR3 is CAISDRVDGGNEKLFF. DNA of the CDR3: TGTGCCATCAGTGATCGCGTTGACGGGGGTAATGAAAAACTGTTTTTT.

V and J are TRBV3-1 (or the pseudogene TRBV3-2) and TRBJ2-1, with D possibly matching TRBD1 (6 bases). CDR1 and CDR2 from the germline V gene are LGHDT and YNNKEL (reference sequence). CDR3 length equals 14 residues. V lost 3 bases and J 10 bases, leaving 16 bases between the germline ends. CDR3 sequence: CASSQGASGWEQFF. The DNA of the CDR3 is TGTGCCAGCAGCCAGGGGGCTTCGGGATGGGAGCAGTTCTTC.

V is TRBV3-1 (or the pseudogene TRBV3-2) and J is TRBJ1-1; D perhaps matches TRBD1 (5 bases). CDR3 length: 11 amino acids. Trimming left V 1 base short and J 8 bases short, with 5 bases between. Germline V gene data show CDR1 as LGHDT and CDR2 as YNNKEL (reference sequence). CDR3 region: CASSQGTEAFF. The CDR3 DNA is TGTGCCAGCAGCCAAGGGACAGAAGCTTTCTTT.